This T cell receptor (beta chain) was profiled in a study of T cell changes during pregnancy in multiple sclerosis. Clones were read by immunoSEQ multiplex PCR, and TCRdb kept only the in-frame ones, dropping some. The table lists about 130,000 clones, 96% of them singletons. The CDR3 extends over 16 amino acids. The junction had 7 bases not matched to a gene; V was cut back by 1 base and J by 4 bases. The germline V gene encodes CDR1 SGHAT and CDR2 FQNNGV. The V and J genes are TRBV11-2 and TRBJ2-7; 10 bases map to TRBD1. The receptor comes from a female donor with multiple sclerosis, enrolled in a pregnancy study. The sequenced sample was peripheral blood, obtained after pregnancy. CDR3 amino acids: CASSLADRGQWYEQYF. The CDR3 DNA sequence: TGTGCCAGCAGCTTAGCCGACAGGGGGCAATGGTACGAGCAGTACTTC.